This T cell receptor (beta chain) was recorded in a study of T-cell memory formation after mild COVID-19. This clonotype was detected a few times. Mismatch with germline at one junction end may stem from a read error. TCRdb reanalysed the 5' RACE reads using MiXCR and keeps one entry per CDR3 protein. In the table there are about 120,000 distinct CDR3 sequences, about 20% of which are singletons. Material: PBMCs or a T cell subset sorted from them (not recorded which). This TCR was sampled from a man aged 18 to 29 who had mild COVID-19 (a few samples of this study predate the infection). Cell type and time point are not known.

The CDR3 nucleotides read TGTGCTAGCAGCCCGGTATCCCAAGAGACCCAGTACTTC. It codes for CASSPVSQETQYF. The V gene is TRBV7-7, the J gene TRBJ2-5, with no clear D. The CDR3 totals 13 residues. CDR1 is SSHAT and CDR2 is FNYEAQ in the germline V gene (reference sequence). Filled out from reference TRBV7-7 and TRBJ2-5, the complete variable domain reads GAGVSQSPRYKVTKRGQDVTLRCDPISSHATLYWYQQALGQGPEFLTYFNYEAQPDKSGLPSDRFSAERPEGSISTLTIQRTEQRDSAMYRCASSPVSQETQYFGPGTRLLVL.